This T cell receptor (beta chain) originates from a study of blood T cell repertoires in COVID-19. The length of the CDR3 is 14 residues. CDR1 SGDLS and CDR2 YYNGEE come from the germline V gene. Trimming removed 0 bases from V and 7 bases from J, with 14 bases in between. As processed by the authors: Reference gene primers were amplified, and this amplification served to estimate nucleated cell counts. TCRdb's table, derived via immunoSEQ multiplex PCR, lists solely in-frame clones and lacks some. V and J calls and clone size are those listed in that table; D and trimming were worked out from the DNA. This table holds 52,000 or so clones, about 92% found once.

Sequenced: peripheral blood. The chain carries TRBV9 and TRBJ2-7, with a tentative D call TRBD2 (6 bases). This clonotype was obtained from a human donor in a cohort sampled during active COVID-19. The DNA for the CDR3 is TGTGCCAGCAGCGTAGGCCTCCAGGAGGGGGAGCAGTACTTC. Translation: CASSVGLQEGEQYF. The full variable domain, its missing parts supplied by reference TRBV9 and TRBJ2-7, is DSGVTQTPKHLITATGQRVTLRCSPRSGDLSVYWYQQSLDQGLQFLIQYYNGEERAKGNILERFSAQQFPDLHSELNLSSLELGDSALYFCASSVGLQEGEQYFGPGTRLTVT.